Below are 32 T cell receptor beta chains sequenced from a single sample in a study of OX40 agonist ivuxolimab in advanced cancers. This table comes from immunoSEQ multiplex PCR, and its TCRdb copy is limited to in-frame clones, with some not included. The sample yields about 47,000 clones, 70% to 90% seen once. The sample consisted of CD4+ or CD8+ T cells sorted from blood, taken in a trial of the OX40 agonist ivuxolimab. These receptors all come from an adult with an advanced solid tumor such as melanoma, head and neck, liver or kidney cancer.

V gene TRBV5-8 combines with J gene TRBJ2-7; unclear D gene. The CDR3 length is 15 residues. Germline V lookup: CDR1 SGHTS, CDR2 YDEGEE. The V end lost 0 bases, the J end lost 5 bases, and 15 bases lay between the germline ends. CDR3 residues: CASSLVGGWIDEQYF. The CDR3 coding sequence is TGTGCCAGCAGCTTGGTTGGTGGGTGGATCGACGAGCAGTACTTC.

The CDR3 bases are TGCGCCAGCAGCTTGACCGGATCAGAAGGCTACACCTTC. Translated: CASSLTGSEGYTF. J is TRBJ1-2 and V is TRBV5-1; D not resolved. The CDR3 is 13 amino acids. V lost 1 base to trimming and J lost 8 bases, with 12 bases between them. Germline V lookup: CDR1 SGHRS, CDR2 YFSETQ.

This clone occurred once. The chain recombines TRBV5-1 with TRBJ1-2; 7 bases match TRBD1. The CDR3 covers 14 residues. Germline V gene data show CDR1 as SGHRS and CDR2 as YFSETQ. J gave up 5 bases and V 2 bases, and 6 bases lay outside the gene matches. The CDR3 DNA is TGCGCCAGCAGCTTTCAGGGGGATAAGTATGGCTACACCTTC. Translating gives CASSFQGDKYGYTF.

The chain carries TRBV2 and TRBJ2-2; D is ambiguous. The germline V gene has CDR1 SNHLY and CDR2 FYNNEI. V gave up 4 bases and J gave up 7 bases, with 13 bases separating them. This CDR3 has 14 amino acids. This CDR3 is CASSARTGLGELFF. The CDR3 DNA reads TGTGCCAGCAGTGCGAGGACGGGCCTCGGGGAGCTGTTTTTT.

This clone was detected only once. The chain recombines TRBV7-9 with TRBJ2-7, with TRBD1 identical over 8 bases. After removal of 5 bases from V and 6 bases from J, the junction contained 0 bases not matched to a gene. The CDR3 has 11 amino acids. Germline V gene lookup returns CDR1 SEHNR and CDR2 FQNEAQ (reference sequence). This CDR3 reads CASSDRGEQYF. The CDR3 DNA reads TGTGCCAGCAGCGACAGGGGCGAGCAGTACTTC.

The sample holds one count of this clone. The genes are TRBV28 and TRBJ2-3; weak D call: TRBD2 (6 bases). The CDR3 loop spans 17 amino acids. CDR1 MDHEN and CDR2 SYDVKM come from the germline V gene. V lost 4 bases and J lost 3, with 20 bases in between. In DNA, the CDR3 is TGTGCCAGCAGTTCCCCGGGGAGGACGTTGGGGACAGATACGCAGTATTTT. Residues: CASSSPGRTLGTDTQYF.

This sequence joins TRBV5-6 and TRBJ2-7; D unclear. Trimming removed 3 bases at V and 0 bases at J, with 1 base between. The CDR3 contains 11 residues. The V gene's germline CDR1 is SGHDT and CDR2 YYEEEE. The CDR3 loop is CASSYSYEQYF. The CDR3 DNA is TGTGCCAGCAGCTACTCCTACGAGCAGTACTTC. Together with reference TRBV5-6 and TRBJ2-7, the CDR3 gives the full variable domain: DAGVTQSPTHLIKTRGQQVTLRCSPKSGHDTVSWYQQALGQGPQFIFQYYEEEERQRGNFPDRFSGHQFPNYSSELNVNALLLGDSALYLCASSYSYEQYFGPGTRLTVT.

The CDR3 DNA sequence: TGTGCCAGCAGTGTGGGGGCCCTAGCCAAAAACATTCAGTACTTC. Amino acid sequence: CASSVGALAKNIQYF. The gene calls are TRBV6-1 and TRBJ2-4, with D perhaps matching TRBD1 (6 bases). Germline V gene data show CDR1 as MNHNS and CDR2 as SASEGT. V lost 4 bases to trimming and J lost 0 bases, with 10 bases between them. The CDR3 extends over 15 amino acids.

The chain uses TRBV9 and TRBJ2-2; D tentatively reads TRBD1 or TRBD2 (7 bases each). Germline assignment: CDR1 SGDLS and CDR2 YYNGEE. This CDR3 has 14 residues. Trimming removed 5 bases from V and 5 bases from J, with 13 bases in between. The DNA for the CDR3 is TGTGCCAGCAGAGGGGGCGGGAGTACCGGGGAGCTGTTTTTT. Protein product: CASRGGGSTGELFF.

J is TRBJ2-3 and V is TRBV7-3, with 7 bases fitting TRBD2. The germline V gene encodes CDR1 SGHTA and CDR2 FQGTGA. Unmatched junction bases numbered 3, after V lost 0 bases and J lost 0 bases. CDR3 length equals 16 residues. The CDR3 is CASSLTPSGSTDTQYF. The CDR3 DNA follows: TGTGCCAGCAGCTTAACCCCTAGCGGTAGCACAGATACGCAGTATTTT.

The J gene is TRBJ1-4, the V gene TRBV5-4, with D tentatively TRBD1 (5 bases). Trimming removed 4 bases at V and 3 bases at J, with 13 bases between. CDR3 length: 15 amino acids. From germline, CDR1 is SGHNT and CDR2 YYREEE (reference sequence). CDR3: CASSQGGGANEKLFF. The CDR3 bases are TGTGCCAGCAGCCAGGGAGGTGGGGCTAATGAAAAACTGTTTTTT.

The CDR3 loop is CASSEYPDLRGAFF. In DNA form, the CDR3 reads TGTGCCAGCAGTGAATATCCAGACCTTCGCGGAGCTTTCTTT. The gene calls are TRBV25-1 and TRBJ1-1, with no clear D. Trimming cost V 0 bases and J 10 bases, with 15 bases left between them. The CDR3 covers 14 residues. Germline V gene data show CDR1 as MGHDK and CDR2 as SYGVNS.

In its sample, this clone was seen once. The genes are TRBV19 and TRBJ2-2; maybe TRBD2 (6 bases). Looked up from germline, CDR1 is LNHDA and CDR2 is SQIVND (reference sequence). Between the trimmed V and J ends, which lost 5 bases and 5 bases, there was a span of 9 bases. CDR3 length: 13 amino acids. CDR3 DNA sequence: TGTGCCAGTAGTGGACTACGGACCGGGGAGCTGTTTTTT. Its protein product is CASSGLRTGELFF.

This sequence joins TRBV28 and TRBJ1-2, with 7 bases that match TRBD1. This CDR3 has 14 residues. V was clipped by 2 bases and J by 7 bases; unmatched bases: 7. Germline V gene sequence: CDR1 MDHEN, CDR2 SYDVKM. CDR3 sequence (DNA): TGTGCCAGCAGTTTAGAGGGGGCGATAGTTGGCTACACCTTC. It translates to CASSLEGAIVGYTF.

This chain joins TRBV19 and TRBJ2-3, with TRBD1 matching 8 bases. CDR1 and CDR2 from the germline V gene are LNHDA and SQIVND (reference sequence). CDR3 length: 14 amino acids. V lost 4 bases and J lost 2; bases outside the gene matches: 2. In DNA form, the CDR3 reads TGTGCCAGTAGTAGGCAGGGGGCCACAGATACGCAGTATTTT. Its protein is CASSRQGATDTQYF.

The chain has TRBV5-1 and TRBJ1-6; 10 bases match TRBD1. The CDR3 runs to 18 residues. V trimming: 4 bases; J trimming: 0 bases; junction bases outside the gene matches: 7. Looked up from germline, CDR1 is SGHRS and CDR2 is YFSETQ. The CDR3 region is CASSPGTGVSSYNSPLHF. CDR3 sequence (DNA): TGCGCCAGCAGCCCCGGGACAGGGGTTAGCTCCTATAATTCACCCCTCCACTTT. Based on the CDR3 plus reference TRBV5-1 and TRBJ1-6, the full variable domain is KAGVTQTPRYLIKTRGQQVTLSCSPISGHRSVSWYQQTPGQGLQFLFEYFSETQRNKGNFPGRFSGRQFSNSRSEMNVSTLELGDSALYLCASSPGTGVSSYNSPLHFGNGTRLTVT.

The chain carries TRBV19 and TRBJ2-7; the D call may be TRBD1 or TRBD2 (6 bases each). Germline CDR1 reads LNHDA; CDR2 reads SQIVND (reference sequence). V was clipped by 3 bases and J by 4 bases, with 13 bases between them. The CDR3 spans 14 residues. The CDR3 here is CASSIGSQGYEQYF. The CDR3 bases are TGTGCCAGTAGTATCGGGAGTCAGGGGTACGAGCAGTACTTC.

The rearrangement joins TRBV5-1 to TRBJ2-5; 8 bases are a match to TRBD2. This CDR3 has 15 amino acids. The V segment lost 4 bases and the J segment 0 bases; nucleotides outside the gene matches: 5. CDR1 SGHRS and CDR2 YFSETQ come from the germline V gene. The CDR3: CASSPWGLDQETQYF. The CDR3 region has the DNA TGCGCCAGCAGCCCGTGGGGACTAGACCAAGAGACCCAGTACTTC.

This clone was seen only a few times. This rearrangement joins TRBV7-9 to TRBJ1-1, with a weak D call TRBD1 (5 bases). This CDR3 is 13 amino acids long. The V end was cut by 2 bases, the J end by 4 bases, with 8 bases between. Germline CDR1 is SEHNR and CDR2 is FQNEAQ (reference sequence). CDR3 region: CASSLIQGTEAFF. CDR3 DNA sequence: TGTGCCAGCAGCTTAATCCAGGGCACTGAAGCTTTCTTT.

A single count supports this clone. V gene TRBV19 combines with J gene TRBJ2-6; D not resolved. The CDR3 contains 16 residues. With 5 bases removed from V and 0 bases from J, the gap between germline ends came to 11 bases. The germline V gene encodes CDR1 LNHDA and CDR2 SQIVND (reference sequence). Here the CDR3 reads CASSDQVYSGANVLTF. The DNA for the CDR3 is TGTGCCAGTAGTGATCAGGTATACTCTGGGGCCAACGTCCTGACTTTC.

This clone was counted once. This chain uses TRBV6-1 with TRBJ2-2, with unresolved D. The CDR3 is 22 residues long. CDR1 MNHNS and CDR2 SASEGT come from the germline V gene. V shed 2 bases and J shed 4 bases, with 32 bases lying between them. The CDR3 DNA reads TGTGCCAGCAGTGAATCCCCTTCCACGTGGATAAGAAGTGTTGGCGGCACCGGGGAGCTGTTTTTT. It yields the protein CASSESPSTWIRSVGGTGELFF.

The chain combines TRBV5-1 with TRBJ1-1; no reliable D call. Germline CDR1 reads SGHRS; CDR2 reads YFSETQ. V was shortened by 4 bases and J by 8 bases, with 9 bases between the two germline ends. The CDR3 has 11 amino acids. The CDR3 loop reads CASSLGVEAFF. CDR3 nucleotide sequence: TGCGCCAGCAGCCTTGGGGTAGAAGCTTTCTTT.

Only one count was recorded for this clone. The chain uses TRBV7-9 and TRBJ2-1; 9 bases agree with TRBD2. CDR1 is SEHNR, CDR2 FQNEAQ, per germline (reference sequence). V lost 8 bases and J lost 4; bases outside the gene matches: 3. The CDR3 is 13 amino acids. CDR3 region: CASVAGGYNEQFF. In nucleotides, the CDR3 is TGTGCCAGCGTCGCGGGAGGGTACAATGAGCAGTTCTTC.

The DNA for the CDR3 is TGTGCCAGTAGGGGGTGGCGGGAGAAATACAATGAGCAGTTCTTC. This encodes CASRGWREKYNEQFF. V and J are TRBV19 and TRBJ2-1, with 7 bases matching TRBD2. Trimming removed 6 bases from V and 4 bases from J; junction bases left unmatched: 9. The CDR3 runs 15 residues. From germline, CDR1 is LNHDA and CDR2 SQIVND (reference sequence). The full variable domain, in which reference TRBV19 and TRBJ2-1 provide the parts outside the CDR3, is DGGITQSPKYLFRKEGQNVTLSCEQNLNHDAMYWYRQDPGQGLRLIYYSQIVNDFQKGDIAEGYSVSREKKESFPLTVTSAQKNPTAFYLCASRGWREKYNEQFFGPGTRLTVL.

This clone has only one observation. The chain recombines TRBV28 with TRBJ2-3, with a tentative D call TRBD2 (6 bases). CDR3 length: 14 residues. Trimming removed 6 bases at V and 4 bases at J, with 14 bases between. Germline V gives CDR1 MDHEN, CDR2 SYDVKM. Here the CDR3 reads CASSQVGGADTQYF. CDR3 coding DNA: TGTGCCAGCAGCCAGGTCGGGGGAGCAGATACGCAGTATTTT.

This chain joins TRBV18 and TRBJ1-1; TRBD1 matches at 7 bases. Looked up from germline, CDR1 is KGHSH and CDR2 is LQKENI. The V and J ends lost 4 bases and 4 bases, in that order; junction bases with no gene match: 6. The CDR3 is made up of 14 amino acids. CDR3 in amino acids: CASSRRRDSTEAFF. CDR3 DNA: TGTGCCAGCTCACGCCGCCGGGACAGCACTGAAGCTTTCTTT.

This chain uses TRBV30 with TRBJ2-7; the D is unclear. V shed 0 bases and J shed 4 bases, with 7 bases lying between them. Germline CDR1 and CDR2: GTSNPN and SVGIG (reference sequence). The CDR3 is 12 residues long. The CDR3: CAWSVSRYEQYF. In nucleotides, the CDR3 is TGTGCCTGGAGTGTAAGTAGATACGAGCAGTACTTC.

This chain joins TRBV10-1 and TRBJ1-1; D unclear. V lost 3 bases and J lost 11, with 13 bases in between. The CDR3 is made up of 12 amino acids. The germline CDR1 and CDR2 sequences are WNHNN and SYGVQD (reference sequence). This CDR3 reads CASSEPGGEAFF. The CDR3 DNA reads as TGCGCCAGCAGTGAACCAGGAGGTGAGGCTTTCTTT.

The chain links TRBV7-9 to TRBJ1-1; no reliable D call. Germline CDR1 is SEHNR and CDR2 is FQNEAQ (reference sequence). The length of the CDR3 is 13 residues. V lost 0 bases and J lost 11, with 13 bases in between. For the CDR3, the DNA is TGTGCCAGCAGCTTAGCCGCCGGGTTTCTCGCTTTCTTT. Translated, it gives CASSLAAGFLAFF.

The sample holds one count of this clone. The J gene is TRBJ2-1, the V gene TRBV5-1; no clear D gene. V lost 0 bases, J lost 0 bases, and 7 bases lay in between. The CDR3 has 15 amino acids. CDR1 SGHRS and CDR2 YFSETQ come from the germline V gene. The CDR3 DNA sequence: TGCGCCAGCAGCTTGGAGTTCGGCTCCTACAATGAGCAGTTCTTC. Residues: CASSLEFGSYNEQFF.

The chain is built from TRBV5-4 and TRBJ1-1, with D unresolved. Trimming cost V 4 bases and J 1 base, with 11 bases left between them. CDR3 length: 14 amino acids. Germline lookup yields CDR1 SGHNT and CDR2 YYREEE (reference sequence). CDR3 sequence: CASSLDRSNTEAFF. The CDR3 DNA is TGTGCCAGCAGCCTAGACCGCTCGAACACTGAAGCTTTCTTT.

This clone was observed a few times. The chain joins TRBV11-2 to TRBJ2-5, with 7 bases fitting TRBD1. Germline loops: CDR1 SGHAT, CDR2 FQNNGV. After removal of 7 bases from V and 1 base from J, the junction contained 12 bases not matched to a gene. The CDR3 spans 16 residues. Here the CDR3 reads CASTRDRQNPQETQYF. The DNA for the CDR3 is TGTGCCAGCACCAGGGACAGACAAAACCCCCAAGAGACCCAGTACTTC.